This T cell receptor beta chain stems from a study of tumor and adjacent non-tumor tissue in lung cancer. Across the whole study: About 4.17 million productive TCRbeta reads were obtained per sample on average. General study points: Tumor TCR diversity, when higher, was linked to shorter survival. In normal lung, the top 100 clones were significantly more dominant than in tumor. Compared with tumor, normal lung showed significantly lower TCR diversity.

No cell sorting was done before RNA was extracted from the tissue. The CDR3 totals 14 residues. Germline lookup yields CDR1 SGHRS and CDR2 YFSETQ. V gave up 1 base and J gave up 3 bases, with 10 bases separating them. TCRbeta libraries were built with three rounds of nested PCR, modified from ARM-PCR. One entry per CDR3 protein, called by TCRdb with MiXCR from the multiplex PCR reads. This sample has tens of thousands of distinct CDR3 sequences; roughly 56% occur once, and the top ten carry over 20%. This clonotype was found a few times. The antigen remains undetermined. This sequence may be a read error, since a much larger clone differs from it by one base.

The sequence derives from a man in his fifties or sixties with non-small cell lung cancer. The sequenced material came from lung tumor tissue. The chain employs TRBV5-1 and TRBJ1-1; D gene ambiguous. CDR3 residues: CASSLQSDDTEAFF. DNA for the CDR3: TGCGCCAGCAGCTTGCAAAGTGATGACACTGAAGCTTTCTTT. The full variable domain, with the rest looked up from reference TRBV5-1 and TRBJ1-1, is KAGVTQTPRYLIKTRGQQVTLSCSPISGHRSVSWYQQTPGQGLQFLFEYFSETQRNKGNFPGRFSGRQFSNSRSEMNVSTLELGDSALYLCASSLQSDDTEAFFGQGTRLTVV.